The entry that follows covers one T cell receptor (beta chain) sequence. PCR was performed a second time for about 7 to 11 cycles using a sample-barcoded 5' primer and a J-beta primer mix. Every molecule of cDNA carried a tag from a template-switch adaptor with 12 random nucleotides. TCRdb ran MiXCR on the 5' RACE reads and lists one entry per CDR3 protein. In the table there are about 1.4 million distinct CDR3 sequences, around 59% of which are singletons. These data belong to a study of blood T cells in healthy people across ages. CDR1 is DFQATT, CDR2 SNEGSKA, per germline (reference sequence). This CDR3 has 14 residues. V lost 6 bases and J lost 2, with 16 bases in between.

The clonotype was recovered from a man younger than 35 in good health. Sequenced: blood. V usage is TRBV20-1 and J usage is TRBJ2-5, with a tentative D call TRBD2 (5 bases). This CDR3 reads CSAQREGWQETQYF. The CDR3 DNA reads TGCAGTGCCCAGAGGGAAGGTTGGCAAGAGACCCAGTACTTC.